Below, 30 T cell receptor beta chains from the same sample are listed, as sequenced in a study of CD8 T cells in Susac syndrome. Reverse transcription of 0.5 to 1 ug RNA was performed with random hexamers. TCRdb re-derived calls from the immunoSEQ multiplex PCR reads in MiXCR, one entry per CDR3 protein. The table includes about 210,000 distinct CDR3 sequences, 94% detected once. Sequencing was performed on CD4+ T cells from PBMCs. These TCRs come from a human donor with Susac syndrome.

The chain recombines TRBV20-1 with TRBJ2-5; weak D call: TRBD1 (6 bases). Germline CDR1 DFQATT, CDR2 SNEGSKA (reference sequence). CDR3 length: 12 residues. Trimming took 2 bases from V and 7 from J, leaving 11 bases between them. This CDR3 reads CSARNRAATQYF. The CDR3 DNA reads TGCAGTGCTAGAAACAGGGCGGCGACCCAGTACTTC.

The rearrangement joins TRBV14 to TRBJ1-6, with a possible D match to TRBD1 (6 bases). The CDR3 consists of 16 residues. Between the trimmed V and J ends, which lost 2 bases and 9 bases, there was a span of 17 bases. Germline CDR1 is SGHDN and CDR2 is FVKESK. Here the CDR3 reads CASSQIWGQGGSPLHF. The CDR3 nucleotides read TGTGCCAGCAGCCAAATCTGGGGGCAGGGTGGTTCACCCCTCCACTTT. Full variable domain (missing parts from reference TRBV14 and TRBJ1-6): EAGVTQFPSHSVIEKGQTVTLRCDPISGHDNLYWYRRVMGKEIKFLLHFVKESKQDESGMPNNRFLAERTGGTYSTLKVQPAELEDSGVYFCASSQIWGQGGSPLHFGNGTRLTVT.

V is TRBV20-1 and J is TRBJ1-2; D is perhaps TRBD1 (5 bases). The CDR3 extends over 13 amino acids. Germline V CDR1 and CDR2: DFQATT, SNEGSKA (reference sequence). Trimming removed 5 bases from V and 0 bases from J, with 10 bases in between. The CDR3 spells CSAGTAPNYGYTF. In DNA form, the CDR3 reads TGCAGTGCTGGGACGGCTCCTAACTATGGCTACACCTTC.

J is TRBJ1-6 and V is TRBV30; weak D call: TRBD1 (5 bases). CDR3 size: 15 residues. The germline V gene has CDR1 GTSNPN and CDR2 SVGIG (reference sequence). Trimming pared 0 bases from V and 7 bases from J, leaving 13 bases between. CDR3 sequence (DNA): TGTGCCTGGAGTGTAACATCAGGGAGAAATTCACCCCTCCACTTT. It translates to CAWSVTSGRNSPLHF.

J is TRBJ1-1 and V is TRBV2; 7 positions agree with TRBD1. CDR1 is SNHLY and CDR2 is FYNNEI in the germline V gene. The V and J ends lost 4 bases and 1 base, in that order; junction bases with no gene match: 3. The CDR3 loop spans 14 amino acids. CDR3 amino acids: CASSGYRGNTEAFF. CDR3 nucleotides: TGTGCCAGCAGTGGGTACAGGGGGAACACTGAAGCTTTCTTT.

V usage is TRBV18 and J usage is TRBJ2-2; D uncertain. The CDR3 extends over 16 amino acids. The germline CDR1 and CDR2 sequences are KGHSH and LQKENI. V was trimmed by 5 bases and J by 3 bases, leaving 16 bases between them. In DNA form, the CDR3 reads TGTGCCAGCTCATCTTCGAGTGATGGGGACACCGGGGAGCTGTTTTTT. Its protein is CASSSSSDGDTGELFF.

CDR3 DNA: TGCAGTGCTCCCGAGAAAGGGAAATTCGGGCAGTTCTTC. Translation: CSAPEKGKFGQFF. V is TRBV20-1 and J is TRBJ2-1; D gene unclear. Germline CDR1 DFQATT, CDR2 SNEGSKA (reference sequence). The CDR3 length is 13 residues. The ends were cut back, 5 bases at V and 12 bases at J, with 20 bases in the middle.

The chain recombines TRBV28 with TRBJ1-1; D unclear. CDR3 size: 14 residues. Trimming took 5 bases from V and 5 from J, leaving 15 bases between them. Germline CDR1 is MDHEN and CDR2 is SYDVKM. The CDR3 DNA follows: TGTGCCAGCAGTCCCCCCCAGACGACTACTGAAGCTTTCTTT. It is translated as CASSPPQTTTEAFF.

The V gene is TRBV5-1, the J gene TRBJ2-3; 10 bases align to TRBD1. Germline values: CDR1 SGHRS, CDR2 YFSETQ. The CDR3 is 16 amino acids. V lost 3 bases and J lost 3; bases outside the gene matches: 7. The CDR3 DNA sequence: TGCGCCAGCAGCTCGCGCCCGGGACAGGGGACAGATACGCAGTATTTT. Protein: CASSSRPGQGTDTQYF.

This chain joins TRBV30 and TRBJ1-5; TRBD1 matches 10 bases. Germline CDR1 is GTSNPN and CDR2 is SVGIG (reference sequence). CDR3 length equals 17 residues. After removal of 3 bases from V and 7 bases from J, the junction contained 15 bases not matched to a gene. In nucleotides, the CDR3 is TGTGCCTGGAGCGAAACCGGGACAGGGGATCTGGGCCAGCCCCAGCATTTT. Encoded protein: CAWSETGTGDLGQPQHF.

This clonotype has just one count. This rearrangement joins TRBV27 to TRBJ1-4, with unresolved D. The length of the CDR3 is 14 residues. Trimming left V 8 bases short and J 8 bases short, with 18 bases between. The germline CDR1 and CDR2 sequences are MNHEY and SMNVEV (reference sequence). CDR3 protein: CASGRVRVGEKLFF. CDR3 nucleotides: TGTGCCAGCGGCCGGGTGCGGGTCGGCGAAAAACTGTTTTTT.

The rearrangement joins TRBV28 to TRBJ1-2; 8 bases are a match to TRBD1. The CDR3 is 13 amino acids. The V and J ends lost 5 bases and 6 bases, in that order; junction bases with no gene match: 5. The germline CDR1 and CDR2 sequences are MDHEN and SYDVKM. CDR3 DNA: TGTGCCAGCAGTGACGGACAGGGTAATGGCTACACCTTC. Its translation: CASSDGQGNGYTF.

This chain joins TRBV6-5 and TRBJ2-5; D unresolved. The CDR3 sequence is 12 residues long. CDR1 is MNHEY and CDR2 is SVGAGI in the germline V gene. Trimming took off 6 bases at V and 5 bases at J, with 10 bases between the two ends. CDR3: CASSARRETQYF. CDR3 in DNA: TGTGCCAGCAGCGCCCGGCGGGAGACCCAGTACTTC.

V usage is TRBV7-3 and J usage is TRBJ1-5; D possibly corresponds to TRBD1 (5 bases). Per the germline V gene, CDR1 is SGHTA and CDR2 is FQGTGA. V was clipped by 2 bases and J by 2 bases, with 10 bases between them. The CDR3 spans 15 residues. DNA for the CDR3: TGTGCCAGCAGCTTAGTCGGGACCGGCAATCAGCCCCAGCATTTT. It codes for CASSLVGTGNQPQHF.

This clonotype appeared a few times. The gene calls are TRBV11-2 and TRBJ2-1; D uncertain. CDR3 length: 14 amino acids. Trimming removed 4 bases at V and 13 bases at J, with 20 bases between. From germline, CDR1 is SGHAT and CDR2 FQNNGV. The CDR3 loop is CASSSEPSAPEQFF. The DNA of the CDR3 is TGTGCCAGCAGCTCCGAGCCGTCGGCCCCGGAACAGTTCTTC.

The rearrangement uses TRBV30 and TRBJ2-3; TRBD2 agrees at 11 bases. CDR3 length: 15 residues. The trim removed 4 bases at V and 2 bases at J, leaving 5 bases unmatched. CDR1 is GTSNPN and CDR2 is SVGIG in the germline V gene (reference sequence). DNA of the CDR3: TGTGCCTGGACTCGACTAGCGGGGTTCACAGATACGCAGTATTTT. Translating it yields CAWTRLAGFTDTQYF.

The rearrangement links TRBV11-2 to TRBJ2-3, with unresolved D. The germline gives CDR1 SGHAT, CDR2 FQNNGV. This CDR3 is 15 amino acids long. Deletions cut 2 bases from V and 6 bases from J, with 15 bases between. DNA of the CDR3: TGTGCCAGCAGCTTAAGCTCTGACCCTGGGGATACGCAGTATTTT. Its protein is CASSLSSDPGDTQYF.

The chain carries TRBV7-3 and TRBJ2-3; 13 bases agree with TRBD2. Germline CDR1 reads SGHTA; CDR2 reads FQGTGA. The CDR3 is made up of 16 amino acids. Trimming removed 5 bases from V and 5 bases from J; junction bases left unmatched: 7. The CDR3 spells CASSLGLAGEIDTQYF. For the CDR3, the DNA is TGTGCCAGCAGCCTTGGACTAGCGGGGGAGATAGATACGCAGTATTTT.

The V call is TRBV7-9, the J call TRBJ1-5, with D perhaps TRBD1 (5 bases). This CDR3 spans 15 amino acids. The germline gives CDR1 SEHNR, CDR2 FQNEAQ (reference sequence). Trimming took 4 bases from V and 4 from J, leaving 14 bases between them. CDR3 loop: CASSSGGEGNQPQHF. In nucleotides, the CDR3 is TGTGCCAGCAGCTCCGGGGGTGAGGGAAATCAGCCCCAGCATTTT.

This chain links TRBV10-3 with TRBJ2-4; the match to TRBD2 covers 8 bases. The CDR3 length is 16 residues. The trim removed 3 bases at V and 9 bases at J, leaving 13 bases unmatched. Looked up from germline, CDR1 is ENHRY and CDR2 is SYGVKD. The CDR3: CAISDGTRVEGSIQYF. CDR3 DNA sequence: TGTGCCATCAGTGACGGGACTAGGGTAGAGGGCAGCATTCAGTACTTC.

This clonotype was seen only a few times. This chain uses TRBV27 with TRBJ2-3; TRBD2 is a possible D gene (5 bases). Germline V gene sequence: CDR1 MNHEY, CDR2 SMNVEV (reference sequence). The ends were cut back, 2 bases at V and 7 bases at J, with 22 bases in the middle. The CDR3 is made up of 17 amino acids. This CDR3 reads CASSLVAGSGPLNTQYF. DNA for the CDR3: TGTGCCAGCAGTTTAGTTGCGGGTTCGGGCCCCTTGAATACGCAGTATTTT.

The chain couples TRBV9 to TRBJ2-3; 7 nucleotides match TRBD2. Germline V CDR1 and CDR2: SGDLS, YYNGEE. CDR3 size: 13 residues. J lost 6 bases, V lost 2 bases, and 3 bases had no gene match. Here the CDR3 DNA reads TGTGCCAGCAGCGTGGCGGGGGAGGATACGCAGTATTTT. Translation gives CASSVAGEDTQYF.

The chain recombines TRBV29-1 with TRBJ1-2, with D perhaps TRBD1 (5 bases). The length of the CDR3 is 14 residues. CDR1 is SQVTM, CDR2 ANQGSEA, per germline. Trimming pared 4 bases from V and 8 bases from J, leaving 20 bases between. The CDR3 sequence is CSVVDITRVYGYTF. Here the CDR3 DNA reads TGCAGCGTTGTGGACATAACGAGGGTCTACGGCTACACCTTC.

The chain joins TRBV27 to TRBJ2-7; 8 nucleotides match TRBD2. Germline V gene lookup returns CDR1 MNHEY and CDR2 SMNVEV (reference sequence). The CDR3 covers 17 residues. With 5 bases clipped from V and 2 bases from J, the junction kept 14 bases outside the gene matches. The CDR3 region has the DNA TGTGCCAGCAGTAAGGAGGCGGGGGGCGGATACCCCTACGAGCAGTACTTC. This gives the protein CASSKEAGGGYPYEQYF.

The chain combines TRBV15 with TRBJ1-5; D gene ambiguous. The V end was cut by 0 bases, the J end by 3 bases, with 6 bases between. Per the germline V gene, CDR1 is LNHNV and CDR2 is YYDKDF (reference sequence). The CDR3 totals 14 residues. The CDR3: CATSREHANQPQHF. The CDR3 DNA sequence: TGTGCCACCAGCAGAGAACACGCCAATCAGCCCCAGCATTTT.

This clonotype occurred once. V and J are TRBV30 and TRBJ1-2; maybe TRBD1 (5 bases). Per germline, CDR1 GTSNPN and CDR2 SVGIG (reference sequence). V was clipped by 5 bases and J by 4 bases, with 26 bases between them. CDR3 size: 17 residues. CDR3 amino acids: CAWEVTARVSPGYGYTF. The DNA of the CDR3 is TGTGCCTGGGAAGTCACGGCCAGGGTTTCGCCAGGCTATGGCTACACCTTC.

The chain has TRBV20-1 and TRBJ1-5, with D maybe TRBD1 (6 bases). The CDR3 sequence is 14 residues long. Germline lookup yields CDR1 DFQATT and CDR2 SNEGSKA (reference sequence). Trimming left V 6 bases short and J 2 bases short, with 14 bases between. CDR3 in amino acids: CSAPGARGNQPQHF. The CDR3 coding sequence is TGCAGTGCGCCAGGGGCAAGGGGCAATCAGCCCCAGCATTTT.

The V call is TRBV6-2 or TRBV6-3, the J call TRBJ1-6; D is undetermined. The V gene's germline CDR1 is MNHEY and CDR2 SVGEGT. V gave up 10 bases and J gave up 1 base, with 11 bases separating them. The CDR3 contains 14 residues. CDR3 loop: CATDRGSYNSPLHF. CDR3 bases: TGTGCCACCGATCGAGGGTCCTATAATTCACCCCTCCACTTT.

This clonotype came up a few times. The chain couples TRBV7-2 to TRBJ2-1, with D perhaps matching TRBD2 (7 bases). CDR1 and CDR2 (germline): SGHTA, FQGNSA. V lost 0 bases and J lost 7, with 10 bases in between. The CDR3 consists of 14 residues. The CDR3 DNA follows: TGTGCCAGCAGCTTAGCGGGGGGGGCAAATGAGCAGTTCTTC. It codes for CASSLAGGANEQFF. Together with reference TRBV7-2 and TRBJ2-1, the CDR3 gives the full variable domain: GAGVSQSPSNKVTEKGKDVELRCDPISGHTALYWYRQSLGQGLEFLIYFQGNSAPDKSGLPSDRFSAERTGGSVSTLTIQRTQQEDSAVYLCASSLAGGANEQFFGPGTRLTVL.

The rearrangement links TRBV20-1 to TRBJ1-1; D not certain. Germline CDR1 is DFQATT and CDR2 is SNEGSKA (reference sequence). Trimming cost V 2 bases and J 1 base, with 8 bases left between them. This CDR3 spans 13 amino acids. CDR3 loop: CSARSRKNTEAFF. CDR3 sequence (DNA): TGCAGTGCTAGATCGAGGAAGAACACTGAAGCTTTCTTT.